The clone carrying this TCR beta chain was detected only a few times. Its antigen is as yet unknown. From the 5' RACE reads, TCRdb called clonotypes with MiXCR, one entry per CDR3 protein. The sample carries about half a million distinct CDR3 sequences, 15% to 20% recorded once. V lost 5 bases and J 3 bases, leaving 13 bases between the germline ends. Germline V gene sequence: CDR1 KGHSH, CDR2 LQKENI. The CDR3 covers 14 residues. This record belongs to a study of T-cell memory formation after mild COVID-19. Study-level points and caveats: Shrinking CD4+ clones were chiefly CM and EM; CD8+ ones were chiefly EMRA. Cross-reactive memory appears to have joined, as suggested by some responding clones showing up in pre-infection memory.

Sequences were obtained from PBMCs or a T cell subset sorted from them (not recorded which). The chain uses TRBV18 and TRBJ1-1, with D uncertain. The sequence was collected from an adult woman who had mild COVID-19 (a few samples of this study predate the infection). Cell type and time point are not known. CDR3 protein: CASSLLNGDTEAFF. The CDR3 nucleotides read TGTGCCAGCTCATTATTAAATGGGGACACTGAAGCTTTCTTT. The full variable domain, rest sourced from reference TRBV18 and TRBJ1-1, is NAGVMQNPRHLVRRRGQEARLRCSPMKGHSHVYWYRQLPEEGLKFMVYLQKENIIDESGMPKERFSAEFPKEGPSILRIQQVVRGDSAAYFCASSLLNGDTEAFFGQGTRLTVV.